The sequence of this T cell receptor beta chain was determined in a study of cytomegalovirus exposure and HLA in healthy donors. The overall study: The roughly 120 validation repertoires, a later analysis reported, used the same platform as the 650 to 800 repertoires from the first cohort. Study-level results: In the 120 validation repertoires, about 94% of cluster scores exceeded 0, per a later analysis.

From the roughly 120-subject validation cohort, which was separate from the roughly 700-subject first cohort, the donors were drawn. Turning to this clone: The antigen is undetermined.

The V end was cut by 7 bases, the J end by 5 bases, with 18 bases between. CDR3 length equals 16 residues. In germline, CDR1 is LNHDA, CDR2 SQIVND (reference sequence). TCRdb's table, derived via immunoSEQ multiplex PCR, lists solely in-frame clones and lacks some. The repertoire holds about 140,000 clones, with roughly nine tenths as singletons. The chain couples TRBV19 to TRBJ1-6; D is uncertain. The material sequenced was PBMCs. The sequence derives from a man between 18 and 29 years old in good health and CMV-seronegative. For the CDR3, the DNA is TGTGCCAGTACTGATAGGTCGGGGATTAATAATTCACCCCTCCACTTT. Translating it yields CASTDRSGINNSPLHF.